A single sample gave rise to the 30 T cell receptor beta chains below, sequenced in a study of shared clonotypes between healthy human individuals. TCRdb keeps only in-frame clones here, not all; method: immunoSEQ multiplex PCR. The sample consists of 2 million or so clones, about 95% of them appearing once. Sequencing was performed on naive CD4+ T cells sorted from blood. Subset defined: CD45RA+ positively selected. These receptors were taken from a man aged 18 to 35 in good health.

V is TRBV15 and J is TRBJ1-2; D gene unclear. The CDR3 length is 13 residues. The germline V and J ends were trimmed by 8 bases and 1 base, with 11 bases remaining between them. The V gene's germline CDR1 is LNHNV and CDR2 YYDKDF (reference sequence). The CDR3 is CATSQVDNYGYTF. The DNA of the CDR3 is TGTGCCACCTCCCAGGTAGATAACTATGGCTACACCTTC.

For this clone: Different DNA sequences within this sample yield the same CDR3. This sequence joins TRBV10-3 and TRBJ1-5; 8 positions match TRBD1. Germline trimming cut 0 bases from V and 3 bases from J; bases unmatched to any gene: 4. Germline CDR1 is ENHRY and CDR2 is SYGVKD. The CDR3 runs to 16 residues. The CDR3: CAISESGQGINQPQHF. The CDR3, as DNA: TGTGCCATCAGTGAGTCCGGACAGGGAATCAATCAGCCCCAGCATTTT.

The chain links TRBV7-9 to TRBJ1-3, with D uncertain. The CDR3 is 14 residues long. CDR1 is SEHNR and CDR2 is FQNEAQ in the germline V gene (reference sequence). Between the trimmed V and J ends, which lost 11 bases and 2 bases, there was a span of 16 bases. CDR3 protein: CAERIGPTGNTIYF. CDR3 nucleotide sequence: TGTGCCGAGCGTATTGGCCCGACTGGAAACACCATATATTTT. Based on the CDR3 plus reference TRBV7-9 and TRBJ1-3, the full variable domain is DTGVSQNPRHKITKRGQNVTFRCDPISEHNRLYWYRQTLGQGPEFLTYFQNEAQLEKSRLLSDRFSAERPKGSFSTLEIQRTEQGDSAMYLCAERIGPTGNTIYFGEGSWLTVV.

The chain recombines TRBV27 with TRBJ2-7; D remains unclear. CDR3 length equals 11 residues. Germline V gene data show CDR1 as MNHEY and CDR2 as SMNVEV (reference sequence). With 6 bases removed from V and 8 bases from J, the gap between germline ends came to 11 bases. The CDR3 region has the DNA TGTGCCAGCAGAGAAGAAGGAAAGCAGTACTTC. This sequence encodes CASREEGKQYF.

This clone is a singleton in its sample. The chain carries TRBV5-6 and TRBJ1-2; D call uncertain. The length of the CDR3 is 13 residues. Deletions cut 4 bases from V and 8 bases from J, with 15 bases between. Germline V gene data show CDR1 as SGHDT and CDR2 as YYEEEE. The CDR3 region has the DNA TGTGCCAGCAGCCGTTGGCCAAGTGGAGGCTACACCTTC. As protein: CASSRWPSGGYTF.

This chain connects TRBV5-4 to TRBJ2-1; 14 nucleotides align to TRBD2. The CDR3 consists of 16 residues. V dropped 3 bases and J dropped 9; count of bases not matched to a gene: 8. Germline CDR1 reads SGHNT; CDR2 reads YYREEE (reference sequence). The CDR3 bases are TGTGCCAGCAGCTCTCCGACTAGCGGGGGGGCCAGTGAGCAGTTCTTC. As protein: CASSSPTSGGASEQFF.

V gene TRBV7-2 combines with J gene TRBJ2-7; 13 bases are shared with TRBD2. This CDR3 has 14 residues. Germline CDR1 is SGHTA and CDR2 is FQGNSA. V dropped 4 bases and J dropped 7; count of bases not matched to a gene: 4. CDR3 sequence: CASSSLAGGNEQYF. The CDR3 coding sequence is TGTGCCAGCAGCTCACTAGCGGGAGGGAATGAGCAGTACTTC. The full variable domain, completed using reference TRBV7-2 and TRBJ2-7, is GAGVSQSPSNKVTEKGKDVELRCDPISGHTALYWYRQSLGQGLEFLIYFQGNSAPDKSGLPSDRFSAERTGGSVSTLTIQRTQQEDSAVYLCASSSLAGGNEQYFGPGTRLTVT.

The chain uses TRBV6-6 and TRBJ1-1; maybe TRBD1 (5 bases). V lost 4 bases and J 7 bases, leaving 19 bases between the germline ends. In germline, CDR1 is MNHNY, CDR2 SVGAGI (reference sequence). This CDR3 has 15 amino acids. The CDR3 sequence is CASSSTSDPRGEAFF. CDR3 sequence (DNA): TGTGCCAGCAGTTCGACCTCGGACCCGAGGGGTGAAGCTTTCTTT.

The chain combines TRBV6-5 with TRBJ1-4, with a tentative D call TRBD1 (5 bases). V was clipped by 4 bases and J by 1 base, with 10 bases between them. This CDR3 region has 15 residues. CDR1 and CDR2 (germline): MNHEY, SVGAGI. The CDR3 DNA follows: TGTGCCAGCAGTTGGGACGGGAAAACTAATGAAAAACTGTTTTTT. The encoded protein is CASSWDGKTNEKLFF.

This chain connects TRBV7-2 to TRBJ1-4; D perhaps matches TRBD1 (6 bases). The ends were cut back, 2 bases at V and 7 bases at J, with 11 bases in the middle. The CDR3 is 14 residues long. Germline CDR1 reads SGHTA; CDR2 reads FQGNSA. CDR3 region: CASSLFQGTEKLFF. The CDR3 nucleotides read TGTGCCAGCAGCTTATTTCAGGGGACTGAAAAACTGTTTTTT.

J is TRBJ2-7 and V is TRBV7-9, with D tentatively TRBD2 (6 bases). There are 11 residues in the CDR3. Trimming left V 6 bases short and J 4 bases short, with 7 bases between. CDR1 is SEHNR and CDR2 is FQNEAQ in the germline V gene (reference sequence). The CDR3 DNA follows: TGTGCCAGCAGGAGCGGGTACGAGCAGTACTTC. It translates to CASRSGYEQYF.

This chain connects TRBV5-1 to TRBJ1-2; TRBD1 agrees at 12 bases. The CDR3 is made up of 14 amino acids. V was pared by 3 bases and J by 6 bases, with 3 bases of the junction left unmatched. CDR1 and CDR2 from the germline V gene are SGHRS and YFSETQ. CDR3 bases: TGCGCCAGCAGCTCCGGGACAGGGGGCAATGGCTACACCTTC. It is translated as CASSSGTGGNGYTF.

The DNA of the CDR3 is TGTGCCAGCAGCCGGCTAGGGCCTACCTACGAGCAGTACTTC. As protein: CASSRLGPTYEQYF. The chain has TRBV7-8 and TRBJ2-7; D not certain. The CDR3 is 14 residues long. The germline gives CDR1 SGHVS, CDR2 FQNEAQ. V shed 5 bases and J shed 2 bases, with 13 bases lying between them.

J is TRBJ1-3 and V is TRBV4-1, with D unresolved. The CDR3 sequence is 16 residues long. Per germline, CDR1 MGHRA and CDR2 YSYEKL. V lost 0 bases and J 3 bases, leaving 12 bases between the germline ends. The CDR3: CASSQEAPWGGNTIYF. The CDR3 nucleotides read TGCGCCAGCAGCCAAGAAGCGCCTTGGGGTGGAAACACCATATATTTT.

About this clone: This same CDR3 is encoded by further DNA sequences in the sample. CDR3 nucleotides: TGTGCCAGCAGCCTACAGGGTTACGAGCAGTACTTC. Translation: CASSLQGYEQYF. V and J are TRBV5-6 and TRBJ2-7, with D possibly TRBD1 on 6 matching bases. CDR3 size: 12 residues. Germline V gives CDR1 SGHDT, CDR2 YYEEEE. Trimming stripped 4 bases from V and 4 bases from J, with 9 bases between.

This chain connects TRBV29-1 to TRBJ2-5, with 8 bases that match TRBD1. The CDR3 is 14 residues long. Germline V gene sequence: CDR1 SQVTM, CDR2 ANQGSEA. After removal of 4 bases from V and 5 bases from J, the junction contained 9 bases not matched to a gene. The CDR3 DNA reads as TGCAGCGTTGGGACAGGGTCGGTTTTGGAGACCCAGTACTTC. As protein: CSVGTGSVLETQYF.

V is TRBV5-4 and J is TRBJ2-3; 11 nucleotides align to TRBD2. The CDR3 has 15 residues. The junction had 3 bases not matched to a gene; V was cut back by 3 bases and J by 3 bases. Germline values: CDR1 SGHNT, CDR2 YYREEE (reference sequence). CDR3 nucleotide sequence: TGTGCCAGCAGCTCGACTAGCGGGAAGACAGATACGCAGTATTTT. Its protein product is CASSSTSGKTDTQYF.

CDR3 DNA: TGTGCCAGCAGCTTGGGGCCTAGTTCGGATACGCAGTATTTT. This encodes CASSLGPSSDTQYF. The J gene is TRBJ2-3, the V gene TRBV5-6; D is undetermined. Germline assignment: CDR1 SGHDT and CDR2 YYEEEE. This CDR3 has 14 amino acids. Trimming took 0 bases from V and 6 from J, leaving 11 bases between them.

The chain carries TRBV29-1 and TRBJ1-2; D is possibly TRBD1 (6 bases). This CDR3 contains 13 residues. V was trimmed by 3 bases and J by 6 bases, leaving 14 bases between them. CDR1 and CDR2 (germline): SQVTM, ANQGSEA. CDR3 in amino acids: CSVERAQGNGYTF. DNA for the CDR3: TGCAGCGTTGAGAGAGCACAGGGTAATGGCTACACCTTC.

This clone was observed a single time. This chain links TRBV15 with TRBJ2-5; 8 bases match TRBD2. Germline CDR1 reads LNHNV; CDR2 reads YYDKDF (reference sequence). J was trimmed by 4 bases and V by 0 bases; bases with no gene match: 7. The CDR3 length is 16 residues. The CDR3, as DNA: TGTGCCACCAGCAGAGATTTCGGGAGGGCTCCAGAGACCCAGTACTTC. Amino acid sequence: CATSRDFGRAPETQYF.

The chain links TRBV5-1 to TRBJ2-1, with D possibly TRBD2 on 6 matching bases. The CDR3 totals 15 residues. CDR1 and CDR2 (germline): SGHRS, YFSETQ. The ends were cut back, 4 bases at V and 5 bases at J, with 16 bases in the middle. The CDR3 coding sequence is TGCGCCAGCAGCCCGCTCGGGGGACGAAACAATGAGCAGTTCTTC. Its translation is CASSPLGGRNNEQFF.

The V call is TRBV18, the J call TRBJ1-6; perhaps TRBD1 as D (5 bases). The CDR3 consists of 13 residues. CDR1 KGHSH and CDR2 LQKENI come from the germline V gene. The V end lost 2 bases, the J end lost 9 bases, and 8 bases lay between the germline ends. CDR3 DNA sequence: TGTGCCAGCTCACCATTTCAGGGTTCACCCCTCCACTTT. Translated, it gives CASSPFQGSPLHF.

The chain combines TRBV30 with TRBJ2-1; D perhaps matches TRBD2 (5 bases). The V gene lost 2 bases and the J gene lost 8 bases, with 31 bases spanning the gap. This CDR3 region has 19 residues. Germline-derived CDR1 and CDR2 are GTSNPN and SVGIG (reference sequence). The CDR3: CAWSRSPLWTGNSGDEQFF. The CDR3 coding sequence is TGTGCCTGGAGTCGGTCCCCCTTATGGACTGGAAATTCGGGTGATGAGCAGTTCTTC.

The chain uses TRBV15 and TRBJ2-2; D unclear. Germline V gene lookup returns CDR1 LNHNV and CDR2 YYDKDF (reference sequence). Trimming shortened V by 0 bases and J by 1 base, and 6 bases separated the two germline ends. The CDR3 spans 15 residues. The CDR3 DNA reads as TGTGCCACCAGCAGAGACGCGCTGAACACCGGGGAGCTGTTTTTT. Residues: CATSRDALNTGELFF.

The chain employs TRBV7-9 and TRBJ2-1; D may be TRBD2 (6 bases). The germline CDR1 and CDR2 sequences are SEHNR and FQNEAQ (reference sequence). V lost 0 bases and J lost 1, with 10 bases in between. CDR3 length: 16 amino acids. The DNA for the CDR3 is TGTGCCAGCAGCTTAGCGGGGCGGGGATCCTACAATGAGCAGTTCTTC. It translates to CASSLAGRGSYNEQFF.

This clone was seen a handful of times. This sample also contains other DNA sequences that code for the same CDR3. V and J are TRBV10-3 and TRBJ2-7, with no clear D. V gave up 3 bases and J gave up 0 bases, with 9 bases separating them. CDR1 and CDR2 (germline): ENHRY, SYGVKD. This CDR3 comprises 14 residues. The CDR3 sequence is CAISDRASSYEQYF. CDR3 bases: TGTGCCATCAGTGATAGGGCGAGCTCCTACGAGCAGTACTTC.

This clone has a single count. The CDR3 coding sequence is TGTGCCAGCAAAGCAGGATCAGGGGCCAACGTCCTGACTTTC. Protein: CASKAGSGANVLTF. V is TRBV2 and J is TRBJ2-6; D not certain. This CDR3 region has 14 residues. CDR1 and CDR2 (germline): SNHLY, FYNNEI. V was pared by 7 bases and J by 4 bases, with 11 bases between.

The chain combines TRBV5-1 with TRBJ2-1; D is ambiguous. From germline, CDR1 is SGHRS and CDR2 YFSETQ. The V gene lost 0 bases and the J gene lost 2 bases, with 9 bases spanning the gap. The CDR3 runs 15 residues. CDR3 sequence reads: CASSLERSPYNEQFF. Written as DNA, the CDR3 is TGCGCCAGCAGCTTGGAACGTTCGCCCTACAATGAGCAGTTCTTC.

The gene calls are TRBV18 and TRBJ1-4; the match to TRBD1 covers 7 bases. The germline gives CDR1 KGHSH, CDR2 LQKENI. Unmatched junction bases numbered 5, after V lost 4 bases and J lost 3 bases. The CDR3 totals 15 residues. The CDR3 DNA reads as TGTGCCAGCTCACGGACAGGCGCGGCTAATGAAAAACTGTTTTTT. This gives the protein CASSRTGAANEKLFF.

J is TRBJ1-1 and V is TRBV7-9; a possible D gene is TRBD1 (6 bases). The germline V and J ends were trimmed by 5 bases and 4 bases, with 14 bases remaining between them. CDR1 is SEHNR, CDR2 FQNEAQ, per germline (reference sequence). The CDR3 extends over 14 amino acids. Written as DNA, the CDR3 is TGTGCCAGCAGCCGGACCAGGGGTGGCACTGAAGCTTTCTTT. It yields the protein CASSRTRGGTEAFF.